The 21 T cell receptor beta chains given below trace back to one sample, sequenced in a study of CD8 T cells in ankylosing spondylitis. General study findings and limits: Characteristic, it appeared, of ankylosing spondylitis blood was a TCR beta motif of fewer than 10 highly homologous variants.

TCRdb ran MiXCR on the 5' RACE reads and lists one entry per CDR3 protein. The sample lists more than 400,000 distinct CDR3 sequences; 5.3% were seen once. Which antigens these TCRs recognize remains unknown. Input material: blood, either unsorted or a sorted T cell fraction (not recorded which). These receptors were collected from a male donor with ankylosing spondylitis.

In this sample, this clonotype turned up many times. The chain is built from TRBV5-1 and TRBJ1-1; 9 bases are a match to TRBD1. This CDR3 spans 19 amino acids. Germline trimming cut 4 bases from V and 3 bases from J; bases unmatched to any gene: 19. The germline V gene encodes CDR1 SGHRS and CDR2 YFSETQ. The CDR3 sequence: CASSLILPIYRGRDTEAFF. The CDR3, as DNA: TGCGCCAGCAGCCTTATCCTCCCTATTTACAGGGGGCGGGACACTGAAGCTTTCTTT.

This clonotype occurred many times. This chain uses TRBV5-1 with TRBJ2-2; D remains unclear. CDR3 length equals 14 residues. V gave up 1 base and J gave up 6 bases, with 10 bases separating them. Germline values: CDR1 SGHRS, CDR2 YFSETQ. The CDR3 spells CASSLPFPSGELFF. CDR3 coding DNA: TGCGCCAGCAGCTTGCCCTTTCCGTCCGGGGAGCTGTTTTTT.

This clonotype was counted at least ten times. The chain recombines TRBV3-1 with TRBJ1-3; no clear D. Looked up from germline, CDR1 is LGHDT and CDR2 is YNNKEL (reference sequence). CDR3 length equals 13 residues. V was trimmed by 3 bases and J by 4 bases, leaving 7 bases between them. The CDR3 DNA is TGTGCCAGCAGCCAGAGACACGGAAACACCATATATTTT. Translation gives CASSQRHGNTIYF.

Many counts were recorded for this clonotype. The genes are TRBV25-1 and TRBJ2-1; 8 nucleotides align to TRBD2. The germline V gene has CDR1 MGHDK and CDR2 SYGVNS. This CDR3 comprises 15 residues. The ends lost 3 bases at V and 4 bases at J; junction bases unmatched: 5. The CDR3 DNA is TGTGCCAGCAGTGAGCCCGCTAGCGGGTACAATGAGCAGTTCTTC. This gives the protein CASSEPASGYNEQFF.

This clonotype was detected a few times. The chain links TRBV7-3 to TRBJ1-1; TRBD1 matches 7 bases. Germline V lookup: CDR1 SGHTA, CDR2 FQGTGA. CDR3 length: 14 amino acids. Losses at the gene ends were 4 bases for V and 6 bases for J; bases not matched to a gene: 8. CDR3 sequence: CASSSTGRASEAFF. The CDR3, as DNA: TGTGCCAGCAGCTCGACAGGGCGGGCCTCTGAAGCTTTCTTT.

This clonotype was picked up many times. This chain connects TRBV12-3 or TRBV12-4 to TRBJ2-7; no firm D call. V dropped 5 bases and J dropped 4 bases, with 15 bases sitting between them. The CDR3 is 14 amino acids. The CDR3 region has the DNA TGTGCCAGCAGTCCCACATTGCCTGGATACGAGCAGTACTTC. Its protein is CASSPTLPGYEQYF.

This clonotype was counted many times. This chain's CDR3 is CASSPGTGVLGYTF. CDR3 DNA sequence: TGTGCCAGCAGTCCAGGGACAGGGGTTCTGGGCTACACCTTC. The J gene is TRBJ1-2, the V gene TRBV27; TRBD1 matches 10 bases. Germline assignment: CDR1 MNHEY and CDR2 SMNVEV (reference sequence). V shed 5 bases, J shed 8 bases, and the junction held 8 bases outside the gene matches. This CDR3 comprises 14 residues.

The table lists this clonotype with many counts. V gene TRBV25-1 combines with J gene TRBJ2-1; 9 bases are shared with TRBD2. The CDR3 sequence is 16 residues long. J was trimmed by 6 bases and V by 3 bases; bases with no gene match: 9. Germline V gene sequence: CDR1 MGHDK, CDR2 SYGVNS. In DNA form, the CDR3 reads TGTGCCAGCAGTGATTGGCGGGGGGGCCAGGGCAATGAGCAGTTCTTC. Its protein is CASSDWRGGQGNEQFF.

V usage is TRBV9 and J usage is TRBJ2-1; 8 bases are shared with TRBD1. V shed 2 bases and J 3 bases; nucleotides not matched to a gene: 13. Germline loops: CDR1 SGDLS, CDR2 YYNGEE. CDR3 length: 18 residues. CDR3 in DNA: TGTGCCAGCAGCGTGGGGGGTCACAGGGGGTCATTCTACAATGAGCAGTTCTTC. This gives the protein CASSVGGHRGSFYNEQFF.

As regards this clonotype: This sequence may be a read error, since a much larger clone differs from it by one base. The rearrangement joins TRBV3-1 to TRBJ2-3, with D maybe TRBD2 (6 bases). The CDR3 is made up of 19 amino acids. The germline V gene encodes CDR1 LGHDT and CDR2 YNNKEL (reference sequence). Trimming removed 4 bases at V and 3 bases at J, with 26 bases between. The CDR3 DNA reads as TGTGCCAGCAGCCGCGGTCCCCGGGACTCCCGCAGTATGACAGATACGCAGTATTTT. Encoded protein: CASSRGPRDSRSMTDTQYF.

This clonotype was observed at least ten times. The V and J genes are TRBV4-3 and TRBJ2-2; D is tentatively TRBD1 or TRBD2 (6 bases each). This CDR3 has 16 amino acids. Germline CDR1 LGHNA, CDR2 YSLEER. Trimming left V 4 bases short and J 5 bases short, with 17 bases between. The DNA of the CDR3 is TGCGCCAGCAGCCCGTTGGGGCAGGGGAGGACCGGGGAGCTGTTTTTT. It translates to CASSPLGQGRTGELFF.

This clonotype has ten or more counts. The chain has TRBV21-1 and TRBJ2-3; the table's D call TRBD1 went unverified against the DNA. TRBV21-1 is a listed pseudogene. CDR3 size: 17 residues. The DNA for the CDR3 is TGTGCCAGCAGCAACAAGACAGCTTCCGTGGACACAGATACGCAGTATTTT. Translating gives CASSNKTASVDTDTQYF.

This clonotype was observed at least ten times. The V call is TRBV4-2, the J call TRBJ1-5, with a possible D match to TRBD1 (5 bases). Germline CDR1 LGHNA, CDR2 YNFKEQ. The CDR3 runs to 16 residues. The V and J ends lost 4 bases and 5 bases respectively, with 18 bases between them. DNA of the CDR3: TGTGCCAGCAGCCGGACACAGATGGGTGGGGATCAGCCCCAGCATTTT. Protein: CASSRTQMGGDQPQHF.

This clonotype was detected ten times or more. V usage is TRBV20-1 and J usage is TRBJ2-3; D not resolved. Between the trimmed V and J ends, which lost 4 bases and 2 bases, there was a span of 4 bases. The germline CDR1 and CDR2 sequences are DFQATT and SNEGSKA (reference sequence). The CDR3 runs 11 residues. This CDR3 is CSATYTDTQYF. DNA of the CDR3: TGCAGTGCTACCTACACAGATACGCAGTATTTT.

This clonotype turned up a few times. The rearrangement joins TRBV9 to TRBJ1-2; TRBD1 matches 8 bases. Germline-derived CDR1 and CDR2 are SGDLS and YYNGEE. V trimming: 3 bases; J trimming: 8 bases; junction bases outside the gene matches: 3. The length of the CDR3 is 12 residues. Here the CDR3 DNA reads TGTGCCAGCAGCGGGGACAGGCGCGGCTACACCTTC. Amino acid sequence: CASSGDRRGYTF.

V usage is TRBV4-1 and J usage is TRBJ1-4; 7 bases are shared with TRBD1. The length of the CDR3 is 18 residues. Germline loops: CDR1 MGHRA, CDR2 YSYEKL. With 5 bases clipped from V and 6 bases from J, the junction kept 18 bases outside the gene matches. The CDR3 region has the DNA TGCGCCAGCAGCACTCGAGAAAAACTCGGGACAGATGATGAAAAACTGTTTTTT. The encoded protein is CASSTREKLGTDDEKLFF.

This clonotype was counted ten times or more. The rearrangement links TRBV24-1 to TRBJ2-3; TRBD2 aligns across 7 bases. Germline loops: CDR1 KGHDR, CDR2 SFDVKD. J lost 0 bases, V lost 3 bases, and 5 bases had no gene match. The CDR3 contains 16 residues. CDR3 in DNA: TGTGCCACCAGTGATCCCGGGAGGACTAGCACAGATACGCAGTATTTT. Translated, it gives CATSDPGRTSTDTQYF.

This clonotype was seen at least ten times. The rearrangement joins TRBV6-4 to TRBJ1-1; the match to TRBD1 covers 11 bases. Germline V gene data show CDR1 as MRHNA and CDR2 as SNTAGT. V dropped 6 bases and J dropped 10; count of bases not matched to a gene: 7. The CDR3 is made up of 13 amino acids. The CDR3 here is CASRGQGAEGAFF. The CDR3 DNA sequence: TGTGCCAGCAGAGGACAGGGGGCTGAGGGAGCTTTCTTT.

Many counts were recorded for this clonotype. V usage is TRBV20-1 and J usage is TRBJ2-2; no clear D gene. Germline V gives CDR1 DFQATT, CDR2 SNEGSKA (reference sequence). With 0 bases removed from V and 0 bases from J, the gap between germline ends came to 8 bases. This CDR3 region has 15 residues. CDR3 protein: CSARDRTANTGELFF. In DNA, the CDR3 is TGCAGTGCTAGAGATCGAACGGCGAACACCGGGGAGCTGTTTTTT.

This clonotype has just a few counts. The J gene is TRBJ2-2, the V gene TRBV6-2 or TRBV6-3; D unresolved. Germline V gene sequence: CDR1 MNHEY, CDR2 SVGEGT. This CDR3 is built from 14 residues. The V end was cut by 6 bases, the J end by 1 base, with 9 bases between. This CDR3 is CASRRTKNTGELFF. The CDR3, as DNA: TGTGCCAGCAGGAGAACAAAGAACACCGGGGAGCTGTTTTTT.

This clonotype was counted at least ten times. The V gene is TRBV5-6, the J gene TRBJ1-2, with D uncertain. The CDR3 runs to 14 residues. Trimming shortened V by 4 bases and J by 5 bases, and 15 bases separated the two germline ends. From germline, CDR1 is SGHDT and CDR2 YYEEEE. For the CDR3, the DNA is TGTGCCAGCAGCAAGGCGGCTGCTCCGTATGGCTACACCTTC. This translates into CASSKAAAPYGYTF.